The rows below give T cell receptor beta chains drawn from one sample of a study of T cell responses to AZD1222 COVID-19 vaccine. Some clones are missing from TCRdb's copy, which holds only in-frame ones; the method was immunoSEQ multiplex PCR. Altogether some 180,000 clones are present, approximately 92% being singletons, with the ten largest covering around 0.93%. The source material was peripheral blood, sampled 28 days after the second dose of the MenACWY control vaccine. These receptors were taken from an adult who received the MenACWY meningococcal vaccine as a control. Each CDR3 is given with its conserved first and last residue. The D gene is left open where the match is weak. Only some rows state a clone size, as once, few, many or a class for expanded clones.

cdr3_aa: CASSPKGGDEKLFF
cdr3_nt: TGCGCCAGCAGCCCCAAAGGGGGCGATGAAAAACTGTTTTTT
clone_size: .
d_call: TRBD1
j_call: TRBJ1-4
v_call: TRBV5-1

cdr3_aa: CASSRQGIGGNTGELFF
cdr3_nt: TGTGCCAGCAGCAGACAGGGAATAGGGGGGAACACCGGGGAGCTGTTTTTT
clone_size: .
d_call: TRBD1
j_call: TRBJ2-2
v_call: TRBV5-5

cdr3_aa: CASSSGNEKLFF
cdr3_nt: TGTGCCAGCTCATCTGGTAATGAAAAACTGTTTTTT
clone_size: once
d_call: .
j_call: TRBJ1-4
v_call: TRBV18

cdr3_aa: CASSVLAAGRYEQYF
cdr3_nt: TGTGCCAGCAGTGTGTTAGCGGCTGGCCGGTACGAGCAGTACTTC
clone_size: .
d_call: .
j_call: TRBJ2-7
v_call: TRBV27

cdr3_aa: CASSNSQGSYEQYF
cdr3_nt: TGTGCCAGTAGCAACTCCCAAGGGTCCTACGAGCAGTACTTC
clone_size: .
d_call: .
j_call: TRBJ2-7
v_call: TRBV19

cdr3_aa: CASKGGRKRAHF
cdr3_nt: TGTGCCAGCAAAGGAGGACGGAAGAGAGCACATTTT
clone_size: .
d_call: .
j_call: TRBJ1-5
v_call: TRBV6-5

cdr3_aa: CASGPQGMGEAFF
cdr3_nt: TGTGCTAGTGGACCCCAAGGGATGGGTGAAGCTTTCTTT
clone_size: .
d_call: .
j_call: TRBJ1-1
v_call: TRBV12-5

cdr3_aa: CASSPGRGGQPQHF
cdr3_nt: TGTGCCAGCTCACCAGGCCGGGGGGGCCAGCCCCAGCATTTT
clone_size: .
d_call: .
j_call: TRBJ1-5
v_call: TRBV18

cdr3_aa: CASSPAPSGGAGDTQYF
cdr3_nt: TGTGCCAGCAGCCCGGCGCCTAGCGGGGGGGCTGGAGATACGCAGTATTTT
clone_size: .
d_call: TRBD2
j_call: TRBJ2-3
v_call: TRBV9

cdr3_aa: CASSQVAAEYSPLHF
cdr3_nt: TGTGCCAGCAGCCAAGTGGCAGCGGAGTATTCACCCCTCCACTTT
clone_size: .
d_call: .
j_call: TRBJ1-6
v_call: TRBV3-1/TRBV3-2

cdr3_aa: CASTPTSGYEQFF
cdr3_nt: TGTGCCAGCACCCCGACTAGCGGCTATGAGCAGTTCTTC
clone_size: .
d_call: TRBD2
j_call: TRBJ2-1
v_call: TRBV12-3/TRBV12-4

cdr3_aa: CATSEPRGSHNEQFF
cdr3_nt: TGTGCCACCAGTGAACCAAGGGGAAGCCACAATGAGCAGTTCTTC
clone_size: .
d_call: .
j_call: TRBJ2-1
v_call: TRBV24-1

cdr3_aa: CASSFGGAMETQYF
cdr3_nt: TGCGCCAGCAGCTTCGGGGGGGCCATGGAGACCCAGTACTTC
clone_size: .
d_call: TRBD2
j_call: TRBJ2-5
v_call: TRBV5-1

cdr3_aa: CASSYSSGRGYTF
cdr3_nt: TGTGCCAGCAGTTACTCGTCCGGGAGGGGCTACACCTTC
clone_size: .
d_call: .
j_call: TRBJ1-2
v_call: TRBV6-5

cdr3_aa: CASSLTGGLRGYTF
cdr3_nt: TGTGCCAGCAGTTTGACCGGGGGTCTTCGGGGCTACACCTTC
clone_size: .
d_call: .
j_call: TRBJ1-2
v_call: TRBV28

cdr3_aa: CASSLLGAQGSNYGYTF
cdr3_nt: TGTGCCAGCAGTTTATTGGGGGCCCAGGGATCTAACTATGGCTACACCTTC
clone_size: .
d_call: .
j_call: TRBJ1-2
v_call: TRBV28

cdr3_aa: CASSLDSILQPQHF
cdr3_nt: TGTGCCAGCAGTTTGGACAGTATTCTTCAGCCCCAGCATTTT
clone_size: .
d_call: .
j_call: TRBJ1-5
v_call: TRBV28

cdr3_aa: CASSYGQHNSPLHF
cdr3_nt: TGTGCCAGCAGCTATGGACAGCATAATTCACCCCTCCACTTT
clone_size: .
d_call: .
j_call: TRBJ1-6
v_call: TRBV3-1/TRBV3-2

cdr3_aa: CASSLFRGSPEAFF
cdr3_nt: TGTGCCAGCAGCCTATTCAGGGGAAGCCCTGAAGCTTTCTTT
clone_size: .
d_call: .
j_call: TRBJ1-1
v_call: TRBV27

cdr3_aa: CASSIRRNNEQFF
cdr3_nt: TGTGCCAGCAGTATCCGACGAAACAATGAGCAGTTCTTC
clone_size: .
d_call: .
j_call: TRBJ2-1
v_call: TRBV12-3/TRBV12-4

cdr3_aa: CATRKGQGALRGRNTEAFF
cdr3_nt: TGTGCCACCCGAAAGGGACAGGGGGCTTTGAGGGGCCGGAACACTGAAGCTTTCTTT
clone_size: .
d_call: TRBD1
j_call: TRBJ1-1
v_call: TRBV19

cdr3_aa: CASSPRGSSYEQYF
cdr3_nt: TGCGCCAGCAGCCCGCGCGGGAGCTCCTACGAGCAGTACTTC
clone_size: few
d_call: TRBD2
j_call: TRBJ2-7
v_call: TRBV5-1

cdr3_aa: CASSPNTVNTEAFF
cdr3_nt: TGTGCCAGCAGCCCAAATACAGTTAACACTGAAGCTTTCTTT
clone_size: .
d_call: .
j_call: TRBJ1-1
v_call: TRBV7-2

cdr3_aa: CASSSNRGLGNQPQHF
cdr3_nt: TGTGCCAGCAGTTCAAACAGGGGTTTGGGCAATCAGCCCCAGCATTTT
clone_size: .
d_call: TRBD1
j_call: TRBJ1-5
v_call: TRBV6-2/TRBV6-3

cdr3_aa: CASRRTGYYEQYF
cdr3_nt: TGTGCCAGCCGCCGGACAGGTTACTACGAGCAGTACTTC
clone_size: once
d_call: TRBD1
j_call: TRBJ2-7
v_call: TRBV12-3/TRBV12-4